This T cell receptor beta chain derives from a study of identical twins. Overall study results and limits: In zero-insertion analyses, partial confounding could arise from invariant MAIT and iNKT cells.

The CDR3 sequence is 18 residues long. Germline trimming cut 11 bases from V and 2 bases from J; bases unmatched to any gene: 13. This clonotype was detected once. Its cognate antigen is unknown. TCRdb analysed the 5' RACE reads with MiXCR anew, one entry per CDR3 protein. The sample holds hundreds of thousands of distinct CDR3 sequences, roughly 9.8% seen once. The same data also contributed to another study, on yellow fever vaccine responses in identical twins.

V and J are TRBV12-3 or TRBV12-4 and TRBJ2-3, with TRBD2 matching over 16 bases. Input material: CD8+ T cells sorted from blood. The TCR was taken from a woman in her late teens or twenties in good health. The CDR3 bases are TGTGCCTTCAGTCCCGGGACTAGCGGGAGGGGAGACACAGATACGCAGTATTTT. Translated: CAFSPGTSGRGDTDTQYF.